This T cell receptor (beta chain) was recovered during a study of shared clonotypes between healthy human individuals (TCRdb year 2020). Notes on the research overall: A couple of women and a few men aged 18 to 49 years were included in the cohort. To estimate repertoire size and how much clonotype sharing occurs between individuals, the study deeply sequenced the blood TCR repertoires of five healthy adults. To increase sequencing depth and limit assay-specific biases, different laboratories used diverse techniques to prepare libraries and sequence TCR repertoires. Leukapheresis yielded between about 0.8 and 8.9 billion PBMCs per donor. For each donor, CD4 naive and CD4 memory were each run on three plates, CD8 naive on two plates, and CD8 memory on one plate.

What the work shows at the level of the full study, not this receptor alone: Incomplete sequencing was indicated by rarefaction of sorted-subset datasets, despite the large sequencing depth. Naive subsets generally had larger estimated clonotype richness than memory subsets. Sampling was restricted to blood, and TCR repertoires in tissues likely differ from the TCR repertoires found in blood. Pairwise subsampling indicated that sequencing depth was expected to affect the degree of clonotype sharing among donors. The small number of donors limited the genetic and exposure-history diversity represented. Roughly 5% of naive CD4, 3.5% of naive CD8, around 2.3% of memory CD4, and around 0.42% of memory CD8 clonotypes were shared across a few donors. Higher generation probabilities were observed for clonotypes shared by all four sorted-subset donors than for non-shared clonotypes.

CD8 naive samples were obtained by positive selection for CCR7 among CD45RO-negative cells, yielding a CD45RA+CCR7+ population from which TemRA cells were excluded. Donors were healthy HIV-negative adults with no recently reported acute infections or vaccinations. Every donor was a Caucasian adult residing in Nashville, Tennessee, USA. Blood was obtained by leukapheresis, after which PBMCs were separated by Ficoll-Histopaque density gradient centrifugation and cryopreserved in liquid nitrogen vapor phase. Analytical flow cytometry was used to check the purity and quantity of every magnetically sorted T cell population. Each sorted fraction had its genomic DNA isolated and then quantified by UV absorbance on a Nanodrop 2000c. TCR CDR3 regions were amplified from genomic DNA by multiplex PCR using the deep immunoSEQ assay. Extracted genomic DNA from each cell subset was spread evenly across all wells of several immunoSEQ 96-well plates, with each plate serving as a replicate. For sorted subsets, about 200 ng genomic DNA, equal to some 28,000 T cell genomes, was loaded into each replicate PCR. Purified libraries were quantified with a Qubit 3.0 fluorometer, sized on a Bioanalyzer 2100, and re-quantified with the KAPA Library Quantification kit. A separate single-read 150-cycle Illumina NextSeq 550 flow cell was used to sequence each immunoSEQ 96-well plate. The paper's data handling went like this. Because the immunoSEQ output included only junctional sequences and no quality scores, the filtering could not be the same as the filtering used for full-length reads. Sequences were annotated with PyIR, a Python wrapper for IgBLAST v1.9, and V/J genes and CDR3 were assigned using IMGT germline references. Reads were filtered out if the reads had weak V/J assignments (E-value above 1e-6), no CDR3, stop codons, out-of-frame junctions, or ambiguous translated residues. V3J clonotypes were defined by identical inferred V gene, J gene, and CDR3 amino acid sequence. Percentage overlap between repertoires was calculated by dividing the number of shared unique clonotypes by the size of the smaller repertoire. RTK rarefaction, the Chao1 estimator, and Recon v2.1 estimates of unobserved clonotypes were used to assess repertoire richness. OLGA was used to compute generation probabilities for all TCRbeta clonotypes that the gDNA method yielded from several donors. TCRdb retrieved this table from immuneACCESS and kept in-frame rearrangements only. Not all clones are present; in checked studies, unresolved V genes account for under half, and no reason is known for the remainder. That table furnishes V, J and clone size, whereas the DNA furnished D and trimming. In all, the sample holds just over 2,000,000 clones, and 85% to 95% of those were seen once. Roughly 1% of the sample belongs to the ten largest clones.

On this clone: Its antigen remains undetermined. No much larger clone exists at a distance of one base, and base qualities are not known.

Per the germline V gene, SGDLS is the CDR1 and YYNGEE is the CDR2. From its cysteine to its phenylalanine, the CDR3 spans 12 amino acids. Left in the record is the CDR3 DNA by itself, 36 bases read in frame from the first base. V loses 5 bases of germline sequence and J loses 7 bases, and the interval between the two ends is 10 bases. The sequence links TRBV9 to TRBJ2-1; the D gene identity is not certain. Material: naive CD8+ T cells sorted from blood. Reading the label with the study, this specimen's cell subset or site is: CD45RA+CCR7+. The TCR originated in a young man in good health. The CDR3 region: CASSATWNEQFF. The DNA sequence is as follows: TGTGCCAGCAGTGCAACTTGGAATGAGCAGTTCTTC.